This T cell receptor (beta chain) stems from a study of metastatic and nonmetastatic thyroid tumors. Overall study findings and caveats: Reportedly, malignant thyroid tumors had significantly higher TCR beta diversity than benign nodules, in blood and tumor.

Per the original methods: It was from CDR3 differences across clinicopathological groups that a distant-metastasis classifier for papillary thyroid cancer was built. Using MiXCR, TCRdb reanalyzed the PCR reads. The V and J calls and clone size come from TCRdb's table, not from the authors' own analysis. The sample shows about 38,000 clones, approximately 30% of them seen only once. This clone was counted ten times or more. Its antigen is still unknown. Treatment of any kind had been given to no patient before thyroid surgery. V lost 7 bases and J lost 3, with 19 bases in between. There are 15 residues in the CDR3. Germline V gene sequence: CDR1 MDHEN, CDR2 SYDVKM.

The material sequenced was blood. The rearrangement uses TRBV28 and TRBJ2-7, with D perhaps TRBD2 (6 bases). The clonotype comes from a male donor with papillary thyroid cancer or a benign thyroid nodule (not recorded which). Some clones in this sample may be carry-over from other donors' samples. CDR3 in DNA: TGTGCCAGCACCCGGTGGCGGGACGGCCTCTACGAGCAGTACTTC. This encodes CASTRWRDGLYEQYF.